This record covers a single T cell receptor (beta chain). Its antigen is not identified. The CDR3 has 13 amino acids. Germline loops: CDR1 MNHNS, CDR2 SASEGT. This specimen belongs to a study of cytomegalovirus exposure and HLA in healthy donors. Across the whole study: Among over 350 genotyped donors, roughly 81% fell in the Caucasian-associated ancestry cluster.

The PCR employed 60 Vbeta primers together with 13 Jbeta primers. Data came from immunoSEQ multiplex PCR; TCRdb stores just in-frame clones and leaves some out. This table has about 170,000 clones, approximately 80% appearing once. General study results and limits: HLA-A and HLA-B allele assignments for most subjects were reportedly predicted accurately using TCR beta sequences.

Material for sequencing was PBMCs. The rearrangement uses TRBV6-1 and TRBJ1-1; D is possibly TRBD1 (6 bases). This receptor was obtained from a woman younger than 30 in good health and CMV-seronegative. CDR3 nucleotide sequence: TGTGCAGGCGGACAGCTCTTGAACACTGAAGCTTTCTTT. Its protein product is CAGGQLLNTEAFF.